These T cell receptor beta chains were read from a single sample in a study of blood T cell repertoires in COVID-19. The protocol was immunoSEQ multiplex PCR, while the TCRdb copy is restricted to in-frame clones and leaves out a portion. The table has over 400,000 clones, 80% to 90% seen once. The sample taken for sequencing was peripheral blood. These receptors were collected from a woman aged 25 to 39 with active or convalescent COVID-19. CDR3s include the opening cysteine and the closing phenylalanine or tryptophan. D genes are given only for firm matches. Expanded clones are given a class, and other clones once, few, many or no size at all.

>NA|TRBV9|TRBJ1-1|NA
TGTGCCAGCAGCGTAGAGGCGAGGGTTAGGGATGACACTGAAGCTTTCTTT
CASSVEARVRDDTEAFF
>TRBD1|TRBV12-3/TRBV12-4|TRBJ2-5|once
TGTGCCAGCAGTGGGACAGACCTTGGGACCCAGTACTTC
CASSGTDLGTQYF
>TRBD1|TRBV10-3|TRBJ1-1|NA
TGTGCCATCAGTGTAGCCCCCCCCGGGACAGGGGGCGAAGGCGCCGAAGCTTTCTTT
CAISVAPPGTGGEGAEAFF
>TRBD1|TRBV6-5|TRBJ2-7|NA
TGTGCCAGCAGTTACGTTCCCGGGACAGGGACCTACGAGCAGTACTTC
CASSYVPGTGTYEQYF
>TRBD1|TRBV5-1|TRBJ1-2|few
TGCGCCAGCAGCCAGACAGGGGGCGCGAGCTATGGCTACACCTTC
CASSQTGGASYGYTF
>TRBD1|TRBV19|TRBJ1-2|few
TGTGCCAGTAGACAAACAGGGGGCGGCTATGGCTACACCTTC
CASRQTGGGYGYTF
>NA|TRBV20-1|TRBJ1-5|NA
TGCAGTGCTAGTGGGGGCTATAGCAATCAGCCCCAGCATTTT
CSASGGYSNQPQHF
>TRBD1|TRBV27|TRBJ1-4|once
TGTGCCAGCAGTTTTACAGGGGGCCCTAATGAAAAACTGTTTTTT
CASSFTGGPNEKLFF
>NA|TRBV5-1|TRBJ2-3|NA
TGCGCCAGCAGCTTATCTAGCACAGATACGCAGTATTTT
CASSLSSTDTQYF
>NA|TRBV18|TRBJ2-7|NA
TGTGCCAGCTCACCGCAGGGGTTCAGGAACGAGCAGTACTTC
CASSPQGFRNEQYF
>NA|TRBV2|TRBJ1-4|NA
TGTGCCAGCCACAGTACAGGGCTTGGTGAAAAACTGTTTTTT
CASHSTGLGEKLFF
>TRBD2|TRBV7-2|TRBJ2-7|NA
TGTGCCAGCAGCTTACTAGCGGGAGGGGGATTCGGATACGAGCAGTACTTC
CASSLLAGGGFGYEQYF
>TRBD1|TRBV6-5|TRBJ1-2|NA
TGTGCCAGCAGTAACTCAGGGGGCGTAGGTGGCTACACCTTC
CASSNSGGVGGYTF
>NA|TRBV6-5|TRBJ1-3|NA
TGTGCCAGCAGTTACGGGGCCTCTGGAAACACCATATATTTT
CASSYGASGNTIYF
>NA|TRBV29-1|TRBJ2-1|few
TGCAGCGTTGCGGGCGGCCCTAGCAGTGAGCAGTTCTTC
CSVAGGPSSEQFF
>NA|TRBV7-6|TRBJ1-5|NA
TGTGCCAGCAGCGAGTCCCCACAGGGTCATCAGCCCCAGCATTTT
CASSESPQGHQPQHF
>TRBD1|TRBV6-5|TRBJ1-2|NA
TGTGCCAGCAGTTATTTCGGGACAGGGATCGGCTACACCTTC
CASSYFGTGIGYTF
>TRBD1|TRBV2|TRBJ1-1|few
TGTGCCAGCAGCGGGACAGGGGGAGATGACACTGAAGCTTTCTTT
CASSGTGGDDTEAFF
>NA|TRBV4-1|TRBJ1-4|NA
TGCGCCAGCAGCCAAGAAACAGGGTCTAATGAAAAACTGTTTTTT
CASSQETGSNEKLFF
>TRBD1|TRBV3-1/TRBV3-2|TRBJ1-1|NA
TGTGCCAGCAGCCCGAGACAGGGGGGGAACACTGAAGCTTTCTTT
CASSPRQGGNTEAFF
>NA|TRBV1|TRBJ2-1|NA
TGCACCAGCAGCCGACTAGCGGGAGGGCCTCGCTCAAGGAGCTCCTACAATGAGCAGTTCTTC
CTSSRLAGGPRSRSSYNEQFF
>NA|TRBV29-1|TRBJ2-7|NA
TGCAGCGTCTCGGTTGACTCCTACGAGCAGTACTTC
CSVSVDSYEQYF
>NA|TRBV6-5|TRBJ2-7|NA
TGTGCCAGCAGTTACATGGGGGGTACAGCCTACGAGCAGTACTTC
CASSYMGGTAYEQYF
>NA|TRBV2|TRBJ2-3|NA
TGTGCCAGCAGTGAACAGGGTCCGCAGTATTTT
CASSEQGPQYF
>NA|TRBV3-1/TRBV3-2|TRBJ1-2|few
TGTGCCAGCAGCCAAAGGACTGCGTATGGCTACACCTTC
CASSQRTAYGYTF
>NA|TRBV19|TRBJ2-4|NA
TGTGCCAGTAGTGTCGGACACGGAGACATTCAGTACTTC
CASSVGHGDIQYF
>NA|TRBV30|TRBJ1-2|few
TGTGCCTGGAGTCTCCTGCGGGCCGGCTACACCTTC
CAWSLLRAGYTF
>NA|TRBV5-6|TRBJ2-3|NA
TGTGCCAGCAGCTTGGACCCAGGGCCAGATACGCAGTATTTT
CASSLDPGPDTQYF
>TRBD2|TRBV27|TRBJ2-1|NA
TGTGCCAGCAGCCAGCGGGATTCAGGTTACAATGAGCAGTTCTTC
CASSQRDSGYNEQFF
>TRBD1|TRBV5-1|TRBJ2-2|few
TGCGCCAGCAGCTTGGCCGGGACAGGGCCCGGGGAGCTGTTTTTT
CASSLAGTGPGELFF